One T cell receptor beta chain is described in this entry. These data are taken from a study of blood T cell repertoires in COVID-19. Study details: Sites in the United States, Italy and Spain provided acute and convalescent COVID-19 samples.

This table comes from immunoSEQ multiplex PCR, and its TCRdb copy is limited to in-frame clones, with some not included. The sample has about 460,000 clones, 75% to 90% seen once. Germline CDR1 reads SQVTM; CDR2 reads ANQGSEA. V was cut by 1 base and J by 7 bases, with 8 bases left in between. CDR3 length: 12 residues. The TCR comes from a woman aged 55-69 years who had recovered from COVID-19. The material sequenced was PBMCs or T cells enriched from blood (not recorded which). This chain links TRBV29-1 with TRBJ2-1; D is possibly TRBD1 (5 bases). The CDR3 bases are TGCAGCGTTGAAGCAGGGTCGAATGAGCAGTTCTTC. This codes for CSVEAGSNEQFF.